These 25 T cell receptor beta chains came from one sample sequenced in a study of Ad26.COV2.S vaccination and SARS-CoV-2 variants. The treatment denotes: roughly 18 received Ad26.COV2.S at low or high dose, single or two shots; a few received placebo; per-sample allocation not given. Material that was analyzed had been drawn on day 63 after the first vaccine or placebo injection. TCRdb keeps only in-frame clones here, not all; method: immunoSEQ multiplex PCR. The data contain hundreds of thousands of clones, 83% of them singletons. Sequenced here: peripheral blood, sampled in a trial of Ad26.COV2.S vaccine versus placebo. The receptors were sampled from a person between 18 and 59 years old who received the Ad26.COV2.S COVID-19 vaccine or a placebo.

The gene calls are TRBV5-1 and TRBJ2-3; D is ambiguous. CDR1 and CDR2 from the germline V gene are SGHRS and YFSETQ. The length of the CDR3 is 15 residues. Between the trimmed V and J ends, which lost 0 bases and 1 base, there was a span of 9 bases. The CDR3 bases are TGCGCCAGCAGCTTGGAGGTGACGGGCACAGATACGCAGTATTTT. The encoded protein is CASSLEVTGTDTQYF.

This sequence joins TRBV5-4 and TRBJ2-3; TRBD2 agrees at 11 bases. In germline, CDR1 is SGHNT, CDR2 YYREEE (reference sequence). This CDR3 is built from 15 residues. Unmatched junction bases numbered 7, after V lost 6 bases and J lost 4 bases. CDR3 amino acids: CASTVAGGRADTQYF. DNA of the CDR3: TGTGCCAGCACCGTAGCGGGGGGGCGGGCAGATACGCAGTATTTT.

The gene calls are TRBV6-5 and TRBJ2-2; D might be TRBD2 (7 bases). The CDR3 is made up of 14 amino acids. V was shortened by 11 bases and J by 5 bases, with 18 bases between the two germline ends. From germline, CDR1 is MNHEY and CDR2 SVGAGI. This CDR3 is CASNRGAQTGELFF. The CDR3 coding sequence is TGTGCCTCCAATCGGGGGGCCCAAACCGGGGAGCTGTTTTTT.

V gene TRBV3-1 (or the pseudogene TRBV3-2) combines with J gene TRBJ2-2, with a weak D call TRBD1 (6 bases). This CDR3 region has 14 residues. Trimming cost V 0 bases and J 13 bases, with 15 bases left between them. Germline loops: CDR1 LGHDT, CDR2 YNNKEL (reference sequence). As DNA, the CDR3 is TGTGCCAGCAGCCAAGATCCCCGCAGGGGTGGGCTGTTTTTT. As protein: CASSQDPRRGGLFF.

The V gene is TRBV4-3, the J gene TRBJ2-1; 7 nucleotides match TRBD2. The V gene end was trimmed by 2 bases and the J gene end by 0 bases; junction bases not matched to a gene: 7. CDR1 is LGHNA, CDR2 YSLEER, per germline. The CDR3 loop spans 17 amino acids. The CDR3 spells CASSQLTSTSSYNEQFF. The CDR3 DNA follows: TGCGCCAGCAGCCAACTGACTAGCACGAGCTCCTACAATGAGCAGTTCTTC.

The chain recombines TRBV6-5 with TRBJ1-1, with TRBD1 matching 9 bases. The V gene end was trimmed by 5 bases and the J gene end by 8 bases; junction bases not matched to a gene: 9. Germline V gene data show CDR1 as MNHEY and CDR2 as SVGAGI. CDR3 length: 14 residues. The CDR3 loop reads CASSRSGTGKEAFF. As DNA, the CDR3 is TGTGCCAGCAGTCGAAGCGGGACAGGGAAGGAAGCTTTCTTT.

CDR3 bases: TGTGCCAGCAGCTCTGGACAGGGGACATACAATGAGCAGTTCTTC. It specifies CASSSGQGTYNEQFF. J is TRBJ2-1 and V is TRBV11-3; 9 nucleotides match TRBD1. CDR1 and CDR2 (germline): SGHNT, YENEEA. The CDR3 runs to 15 residues. Unmatched junction bases numbered 5, after V lost 4 bases and J lost 4 bases.

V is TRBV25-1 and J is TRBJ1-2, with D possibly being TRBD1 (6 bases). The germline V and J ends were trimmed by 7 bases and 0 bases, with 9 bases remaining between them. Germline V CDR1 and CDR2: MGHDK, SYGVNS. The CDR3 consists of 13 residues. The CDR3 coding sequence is TGTGCCAGCACAGGGGTACCTAACTATGGCTACACCTTC. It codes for CASTGVPNYGYTF.

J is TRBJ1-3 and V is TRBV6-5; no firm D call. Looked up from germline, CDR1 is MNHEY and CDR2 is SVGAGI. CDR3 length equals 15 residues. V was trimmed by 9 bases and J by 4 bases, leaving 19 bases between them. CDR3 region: CASLRERSLGNTIYF. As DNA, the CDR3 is TGTGCCAGTCTGCGGGAACGGAGCCTAGGAAACACCATATATTTT.

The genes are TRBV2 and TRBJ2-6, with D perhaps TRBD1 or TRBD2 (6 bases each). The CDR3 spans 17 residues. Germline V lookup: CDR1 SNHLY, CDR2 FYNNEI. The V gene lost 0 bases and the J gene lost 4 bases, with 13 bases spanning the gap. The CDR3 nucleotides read TGTGCCAGCAGTGAAGCAGGAGGGGGGCGAGGGGCCAACGTCCTGACTTTC. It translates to CASSEAGGGRGANVLTF.

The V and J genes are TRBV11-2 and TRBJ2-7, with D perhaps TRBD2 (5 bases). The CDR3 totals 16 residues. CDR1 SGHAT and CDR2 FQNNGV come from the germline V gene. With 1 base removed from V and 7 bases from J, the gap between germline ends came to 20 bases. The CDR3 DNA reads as TGTGCCAGCAGCTTAGTCCGCGGTCCGGGCCCGGGGGAGCAGTACTTC. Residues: CASSLVRGPGPGEQYF. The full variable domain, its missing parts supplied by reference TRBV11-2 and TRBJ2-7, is EAGVAQSPRYKIIEKRQSVAFWCNPISGHATLYWYQQILGQGPKLLIQFQNNGVVDDSQLPKDRFSAERLKGVDSTLKIQPAKLEDSAVYLCASSLVRGPGPGEQYFGPGTRLTVT.

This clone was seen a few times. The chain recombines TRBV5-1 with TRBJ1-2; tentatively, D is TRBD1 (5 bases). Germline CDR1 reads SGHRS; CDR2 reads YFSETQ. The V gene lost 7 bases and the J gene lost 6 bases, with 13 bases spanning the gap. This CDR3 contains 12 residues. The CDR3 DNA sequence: TGCGCCAGCTCGGTAAGGGGACATGGCTACACCTTC. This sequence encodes CASSVRGHGYTF. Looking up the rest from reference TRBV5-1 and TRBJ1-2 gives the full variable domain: KAGVTQTPRYLIKTRGQQVTLSCSPISGHRSVSWYQQTPGQGLQFLFEYFSETQRNKGNFPGRFSGRQFSNSRSEMNVSTLELGDSALYLCASSVRGHGYTFGSGTRLTVV.

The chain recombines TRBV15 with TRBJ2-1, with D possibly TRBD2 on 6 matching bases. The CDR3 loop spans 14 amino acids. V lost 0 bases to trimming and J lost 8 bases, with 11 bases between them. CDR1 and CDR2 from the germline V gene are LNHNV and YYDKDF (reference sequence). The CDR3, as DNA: TGTGCCACCAGCAGAGAGGCGCGGGGTCATGAGCAGTTCTTC. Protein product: CATSREARGHEQFF.

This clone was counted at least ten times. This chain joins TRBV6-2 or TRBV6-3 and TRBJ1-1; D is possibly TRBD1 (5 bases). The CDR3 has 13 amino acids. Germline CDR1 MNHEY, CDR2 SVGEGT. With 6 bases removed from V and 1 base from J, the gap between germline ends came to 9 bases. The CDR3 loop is CASSLQENTEAFF. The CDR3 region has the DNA TGTGCCAGCAGCTTACAGGAGAACACTGAAGCTTTCTTT.

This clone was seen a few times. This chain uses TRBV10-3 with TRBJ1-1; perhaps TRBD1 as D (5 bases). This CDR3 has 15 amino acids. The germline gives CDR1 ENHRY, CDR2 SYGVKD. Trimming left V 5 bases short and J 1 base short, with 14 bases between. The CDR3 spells CAISQDGTGNTEAFF. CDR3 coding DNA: TGTGCCATCAGTCAAGACGGGACGGGGAACACTGAAGCTTTCTTT.

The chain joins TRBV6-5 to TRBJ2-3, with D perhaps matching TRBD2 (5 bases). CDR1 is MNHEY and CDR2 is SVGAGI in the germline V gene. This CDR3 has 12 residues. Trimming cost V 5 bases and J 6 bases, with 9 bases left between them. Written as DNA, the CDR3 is TGTGCCAGCAGTCCATCGGGGGATACGCAGTATTTT. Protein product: CASSPSGDTQYF.

CDR3: CASSPSRQGRAFF. CDR3 nucleotide sequence: TGTGCCAGCAGCCCCTCAAGACAGGGCAGAGCTTTCTTT. The rearrangement uses TRBV7-3 and TRBJ1-1; 7 nucleotides match TRBD1. The V gene end was trimmed by 5 bases and the J gene end by 10 bases; junction bases not matched to a gene: 10. The CDR3 is 13 residues long. Germline V gene data show CDR1 as SGHTA and CDR2 as FQGTGA.

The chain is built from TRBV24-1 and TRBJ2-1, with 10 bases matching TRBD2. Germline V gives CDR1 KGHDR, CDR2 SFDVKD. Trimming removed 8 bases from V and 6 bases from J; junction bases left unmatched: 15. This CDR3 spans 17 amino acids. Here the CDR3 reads CATMPGLAREGSNEQFF. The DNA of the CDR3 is TGTGCCACCATGCCGGGACTAGCGCGAGAAGGGAGCAATGAGCAGTTCTTC.

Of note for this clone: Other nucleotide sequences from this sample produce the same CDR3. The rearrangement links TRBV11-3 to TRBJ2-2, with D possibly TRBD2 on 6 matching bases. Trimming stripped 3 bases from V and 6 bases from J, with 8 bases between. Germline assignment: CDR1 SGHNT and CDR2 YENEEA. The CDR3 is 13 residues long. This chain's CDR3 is CASSLGGSGELFF. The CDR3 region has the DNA TGTGCCAGCAGCTTGGGGGGTTCCGGGGAGCTGTTTTTT.

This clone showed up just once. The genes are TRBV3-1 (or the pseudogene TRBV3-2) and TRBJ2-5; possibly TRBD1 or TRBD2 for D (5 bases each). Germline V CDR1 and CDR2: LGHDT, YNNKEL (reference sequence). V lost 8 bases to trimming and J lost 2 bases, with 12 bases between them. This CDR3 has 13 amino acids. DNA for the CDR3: TGTGCCAGCGCGAGGGGCCGGCAAGAGACCCAGTACTTC. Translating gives CASARGRQETQYF.

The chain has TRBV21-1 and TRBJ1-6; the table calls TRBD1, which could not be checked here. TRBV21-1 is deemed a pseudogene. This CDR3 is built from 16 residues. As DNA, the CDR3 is TGTGCCAGCAGCAAGGCCTTGGGGCCTCCTAATTCACCCCTCCACTTT. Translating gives CASSKALGPPNSPLHF.

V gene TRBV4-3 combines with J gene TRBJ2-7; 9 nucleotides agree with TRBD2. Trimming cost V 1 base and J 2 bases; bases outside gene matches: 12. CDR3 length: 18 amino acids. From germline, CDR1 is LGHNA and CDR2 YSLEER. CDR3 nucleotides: TGCGCCAGCAGCCAAGTTGTACCCGGGGTAGCGGGGGCCTACGAGCAGTACTTC. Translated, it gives CASSQVVPGVAGAYEQYF.

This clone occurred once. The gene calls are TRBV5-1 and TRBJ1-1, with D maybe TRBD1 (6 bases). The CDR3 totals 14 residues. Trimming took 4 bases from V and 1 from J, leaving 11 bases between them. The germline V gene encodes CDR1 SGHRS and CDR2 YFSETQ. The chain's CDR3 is CASSRQDENTEAFF. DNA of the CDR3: TGCGCCAGCAGCAGACAGGATGAGAACACTGAAGCTTTCTTT.

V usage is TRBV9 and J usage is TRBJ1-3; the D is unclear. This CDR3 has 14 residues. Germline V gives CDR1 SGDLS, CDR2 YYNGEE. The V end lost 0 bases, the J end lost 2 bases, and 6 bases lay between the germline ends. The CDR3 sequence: CASSVGGTGNTIYF. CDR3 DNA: TGTGCCAGCAGCGTAGGGGGTACTGGAAACACCATATATTTT.

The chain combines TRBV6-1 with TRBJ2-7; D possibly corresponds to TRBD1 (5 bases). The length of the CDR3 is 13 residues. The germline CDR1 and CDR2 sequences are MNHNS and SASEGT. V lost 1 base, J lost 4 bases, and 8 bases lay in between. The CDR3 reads CASSEGKGYEQYF. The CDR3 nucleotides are TGTGCCAGCAGTGAAGGGAAGGGGTACGAGCAGTACTTC.